This T cell receptor beta chain originates from a study of CD8+CD57+ T cells in acquired aplastic anemia. The wider study: Quantities of DNA derived from sorted CD4+ and CD8+ cells averaged around 3.2 ug.

The CDR3 totals 13 residues. V was clipped by 10 bases and J by 6 bases, with 18 bases between them. Germline-derived CDR1 and CDR2 are LNHNV and YYDKDF (reference sequence). TCR beta VDJ combinations and CDR3 sequences were profiled from genomic DNA. A single record per CDR3 protein comes from TCRdb applying MiXCR to the reads. The sample holds under 200,000 distinct CDR3 sequences, 55% to 70% seen once. The origin of this receptor is a human donor with severe aplastic anemia or a healthy control (not recorded which). This chain connects TRBV15 to TRBJ1-1; D gene unclear. What was sequenced was sorted CD4+, CD8+, or CD8+CD57+ T cells (not recorded which) from PBMCs. CDR3 loop: CAIERGVFAEAFF. The CDR3 DNA reads TGTGCCATCGAGCGGGGAGTGTTTGCTGAAGCTTTCTTT.